This TCR beta chain was retrieved from a study of blood T cells in healthy people across ages (dated by TCRdb to between 2015 and 2016). Context from the whole study: In model experiments, template switching captured about one uniquely barcoded TCR beta cDNA molecule for every two T cells. The donors were divided into four age groups: young (average around 15 years), middle-aged (almost 40), aged (around 67) and long-lived (about 90). The study measured age-related changes in TCR beta repertoire diversity using deep sequencing normalized with unique cDNA molecular identifiers. Two additional independent replicas of 1 million unique cDNA reads from the same blood draw were analyzed for two donors (one aged 18 to 30 and one aged 80 or older). The paper's findings and limits, for the study overall: Because the CMV infection status of the donors was unknown, age-related changes in expanded clonotypes may potentially have been confounded. Observed TCR beta diversity correlated strongly with the percentage of naive T cells measured by flow cytometry. Conclusive comparison of naive and antigen-experienced compartments was prevented by the profiling of bulk unsorted PBMCs. As age increased, observed TCR beta diversity per million T cells dropped in a roughly linear way, and a significant reduction was already evident by age about 40. Estimates of total diversity based on one million sequenced T cells were regarded as lower bounds and as underestimates. Compared with the aged group, more naive CD4+ T cells, fewer expanded clones and increased TCR diversity were shown by the long-lived group, suggesting age selection.

A word on this clonotype: Its recognized antigen is unknown. Within one base of it there is no much larger clone, and no base qualities were kept.

The donors were some 39 Caucasian individuals from Russia, aged 6 to 90 years, who were systemically healthy. Each donor gave around 9.9 milliliters of peripheral blood, collected into EDTA-treated Vacutainer tubes. Ficoll-Paque density-gradient centrifugation was used to isolate PBMCs, with at least 7 million per sample. Total RNA, at least 6 micrograms per sample, was extracted from PBMCs with Trizol reagent. For every donor, an aliquot of PBMCs went through flow cytometry to measure the percentages of naive CD45RAhigh/CD27high T cells. From a lookup of the germline V gene (reference sequence), CDR1 and CDR2 are DFQATT and SNEGSKA. V ends up 0 bases short and J 0 bases short, with an unmatched junction base count of 3. The CDR3 covers 15 residues, taking in both the cysteine and the phenylalanine. Of the read, only the CDR3 DNA is kept; its 45 bases are in frame from base 1. Library method: 5' RACE. The instrument was an Illumina HiSeq 2500. A second PCR of roughly 6 to 11 cycles was run with a J-beta primer mix and a sample-barcoded 5' primer. A template-switch 5' adaptor carrying 12 random nucleotides introduced a unique molecular identifier onto each TCR beta cDNA molecule. Each sample yielded at least 2.5 million CDR3-containing paired-end reads. First-strand cDNA was synthesized from all RNA with the Mint cDNA synthesis kit, primed by a TRBC-specific oligonucleotide. Following uracil-DNA glycosylase treatment, a first 18-cycle PCR with universal primers M1SS and BC2_uni_R was performed on all cDNA. The paper's data handling went like this. For normalization, 1 million high-quality reads were randomly selected from each sample, with every read carrying a distinct molecular identifier. Instead of being binned into consensus sequences, reads that shared molecular identifiers were thrown out. MiTCR, set to a Q25 quality threshold and the strictest error-elimination algorithm, was used for CDR3 identification, clonotype clustering and error correction. Lower-bound total TCR beta diversity was estimated with a nonparametric unseen species model using Euler transformation. TCRdb redid the processing of the public reads, applying fastp at Q25 and MiXCR, and retained in-frame beta chains. Rows are combined by CDR3 protein, so each entry shows the most common genes and DNA. For this entry, the V and J calls and clone size follow TCRdb and not the study's own pipeline. The sample includes hundreds of thousands of distinct CDR3 sequences, with nearly 25% observed a single time. The top ten clonotypes cover 8.7% of the sample.

The same data also went into a second study, on T cells of mothers and their children. The second paper further reports: Donors were nine systemically healthy Caucasian individuals: three mothers and their six children. cDNA synthesis used all of the extracted RNA, with around 1.6 ug of RNA in each 15 ul reaction. In the second PCR, sample barcodes and 2-4 random nucleotides were introduced via the M1S primer. More than 8 million TCR beta CDR3 reads were obtained from each mother, and about 3 million reads were obtained from each child. TCR recombination output is similarly shaped by thymic selection in related and unrelated pairs, with a minor effect exerted by inherited differences. Normalized repertoire overlap was always found to be slightly, but never significantly, higher in related mother-child pairs than in unrelated mother-child pairs. Persistent microchimeric T cell clones were not detected, at a sensitivity of roughly 100 clones per million clonotypes. The study used deep NGS to compare TCR beta repertoires of mothers and children, seeking features distinguishing related mother-child pairs from unrelated individuals. Mothers averaged about 40 +/- 4 years of age and children averaged approximately 11 +/- 4 years. After adapters were ligated using NEBNext reagents, the libraries underwent 100+100 nt paired-end sequencing on an Illumina HiSeq 2000. To prevent cross-contamination, the mother and child libraries were prepared one month apart and sequenced in separate runs. For each donor, somewhere between roughly 500,000 and 2,300,000 distinct TCR beta clonotypes were identified. Naive TCR beta clonotypes were estimated from low-frequency clonotypes matched to each donor's FACS-determined naive share, without sorting.

This chain is built from TRBV20-1 and TRBJ2-7; TRBD2 aligns with 9 central bases. Source material: blood. This receptor was taken from a boy younger than 18 in good health. The DNA sequence is given as TGCAGTGCTAGAGATAGTAGCGGGAGCTCCTACGAGCAGTACTTC. This is translated as CSARDSSGSSYEQYF.